The 20 T cell receptor beta chains given below trace back to one sample, sequenced in a study of shared clonotypes between healthy human individuals (dated by TCRdb to 2019 to 2021). The library came from the immunoSEQ multiplex PCR assay. In TCRdb, the immuneACCESS table is reduced to in-frame sequences with V and J assigned. These tables do not hold every clone; where another copy was compared, an unresolved V gene accounts for under half, and the others remain unexplained. The sample records roughly 760,000 clones, over 65% of which are singletons. Roughly 1.7% of the sample is held by the ten biggest clonotypes. Sequenced sample: memory CD4+ T cells sorted from blood. Interpreted using the paper, the cell subset or site label stands for: CD45RA-negative fraction. These receptors were taken from a woman younger than 45 in good health.

The chain links TRBV4-1 to TRBJ1-3; D possibly corresponds to TRBD1 (5 bases). The CDR3 consists of 17 residues. The ends were cut back, 3 bases at V and 0 bases at J, with 15 bases in the middle. Germline V gene sequence: CDR1 MGHRA, CDR2 YSYEKL. This CDR3 reads CASSHQYGTYSGNTIYF. The CDR3 bases are TGCGCCAGCAGCCATCAGTACGGGACTTACTCTGGAAACACCATATATTTT.

This chain connects TRBV19 to TRBJ1-5; D ambiguous. The germline CDR1 and CDR2 sequences are LNHDA and SQIVND (reference sequence). With 4 bases removed from V and 0 bases from J, the gap between germline ends came to 7 bases. The CDR3 totals 14 residues. For the CDR3, the DNA is TGTGCCAGTAGTAAGGTGGTTAGCAATCAGCCCCAGCATTTT. It translates to CASSKVVSNQPQHF.

The chain has TRBV5-1 and TRBJ1-3; tentative D call: TRBD1 (5 bases). CDR3 length equals 13 residues. Trimming shortened V by 2 bases and J by 4 bases, and 7 bases separated the two germline ends. Germline assignment: CDR1 SGHRS and CDR2 YFSETQ. The CDR3 DNA is TGCGCCAGCAGCTTTGACAGAGGAAACACCATATATTTT. The encoded protein is CASSFDRGNTIYF.

In the case of this clone: A read error may produce the germline difference seen at one junction end. The V call is TRBV5-1, the J call TRBJ2-7, with D possibly matching TRBD1 (5 bases). Germline CDR1 reads SGHRS; CDR2 reads YFSETQ. The CDR3 sequence is 13 residues long. DNA of the CDR3: TGCGCCAGCAGCTACCGAAGGGGATACGGGCAGTACTTC. Translated: CASSYRRGYGQYF.

This chain uses TRBV9 with TRBJ2-3, with 16 bases fitting TRBD2. The ends lost 3 bases at V and 5 bases at J; junction bases unmatched: 3. CDR3 length: 16 amino acids. Germline CDR1 is SGDLS and CDR2 is YYNGEE. The CDR3 bases are TGTGCCAGCAGCGAGGGACTAGCGGGAGGGCGAGATACGCAGTATTTT. Its translation is CASSEGLAGGRDTQYF.

The J gene is TRBJ2-5, the V gene TRBV10-3; 11 nucleotides line up with TRBD2. V lost 3 bases, J lost 1 base, and 1 base stayed unmatched. This CDR3 contains 15 residues. The germline gives CDR1 ENHRY, CDR2 SYGVKD. The CDR3 loop reads CAISDGTSGQETQYF. The CDR3 bases are TGTGCCATCAGTGACGGGACTAGCGGCCAAGAGACCCAGTACTTC.

The rearrangement uses TRBV6-6 and TRBJ2-1; D gene ambiguous. This CDR3 comprises 16 residues. In germline, CDR1 is MNHNY, CDR2 SVGAGI (reference sequence). The V and J ends lost 4 bases and 2 bases respectively, with 15 bases between them. The CDR3 DNA reads as TGTGCCAGCAGTTTCACACACGGACGTACCTACAATGAGCAGTTCTTC. Its protein is CASSFTHGRTYNEQFF.

The chain links TRBV19 to TRBJ1-5; TRBD1 agrees at 10 bases. The V gene's germline CDR1 is LNHDA and CDR2 SQIVND (reference sequence). Germline trimming cut 3 bases from V and 2 bases from J; bases unmatched to any gene: 4. This CDR3 contains 16 residues. CDR3 amino acids: CASSISGTGGNQPQHF. The CDR3 bases are TGTGCCAGTAGTATTTCCGGGACAGGGGGCAATCAGCCCCAGCATTTT.

Comment on this clone: Other nucleotide sequences from this sample produce the same CDR3. V usage is TRBV13 and J usage is TRBJ2-7; D uncertain. CDR1 and CDR2 from the germline V gene are PRHDT and FYEKMQ (reference sequence). V was trimmed by 3 bases and J by 0 bases, leaving 3 bases between them. This CDR3 has 12 amino acids. The CDR3 DNA sequence: TGTGCCAGCAGCTTCCGCTCCTACGAGCAGTACTTC. This codes for CASSFRSYEQYF.

The table lists this clone with a count of one. This chain joins TRBV18 and TRBJ1-1; 7 nucleotides line up with TRBD1. This CDR3 is built from 14 residues. V was clipped by 3 bases and J by 4 bases; unmatched bases: 5. From germline, CDR1 is KGHSH and CDR2 LQKENI. This CDR3 is CASSPLTGATEAFF. The CDR3 DNA follows: TGTGCCAGCTCACCGCTAACAGGGGCCACTGAAGCTTTCTTT.

V is TRBV7-9 and J is TRBJ2-3; D is unclear. CDR3 length: 15 amino acids. Per the germline V gene, CDR1 is SEHNR and CDR2 is FQNEAQ (reference sequence). The ends were cut back, 5 bases at V and 4 bases at J, with 16 bases in the middle. The CDR3 bases are TGTGCCAGCAGCCTGCTGCTAGGAAGTTCAGATACGCAGTATTTT. Translating gives CASSLLLGSSDTQYF.

V and J are TRBV19 and TRBJ1-4; 10 bases are shared with TRBD1. Germline V gives CDR1 LNHDA, CDR2 SQIVND (reference sequence). V gave up 8 bases and J gave up 10 bases; unmatched junction bases: 10. The CDR3 contains 14 residues. Here the CDR3 reads CASLGTGASGKLFF. The DNA of the CDR3 is TGTGCCAGTCTCGGGACAGGGGCTTCGGGAAAACTGTTTTTT.

The chain uses TRBV18 and TRBJ2-1; the D gene is possibly TRBD2 (5 bases). Trimming shortened V by 0 bases and J by 8 bases, and 11 bases separated the two germline ends. Per the germline V gene, CDR1 is KGHSH and CDR2 is LQKENI. The CDR3 spans 14 residues. The CDR3 sequence is CASSPPNSRDEQFF. The CDR3 region has the DNA TGTGCCAGCTCACCACCTAACTCGCGGGATGAGCAGTTCTTC. The complete variable domain, with remaining parts taken from reference TRBV18 and TRBJ2-1, reads NAGVMQNPRHLVRRRGQEARLRCSPMKGHSHVYWYRQLPEEGLKFMVYLQKENIIDESGMPKERFSAEFPKEGPSILRIQQVVRGDSAAYFCASSPPNSRDEQFFGPGTRLTVL.

The V call is TRBV5-1, the J call TRBJ2-6, with D maybe TRBD1 (6 bases). This CDR3 has 13 amino acids. The V gene's germline CDR1 is SGHRS and CDR2 YFSETQ. V lost 7 bases and J 4 bases, leaving 9 bases between the germline ends. CDR3 nucleotides: TGCGCCAGCTACGGGACAGGGGCCAACGTCCTGACTTTC. Translation: CASYGTGANVLTF.

This rearrangement joins TRBV19 to TRBJ1-3; D call uncertain. The V gene lost 7 bases and the J gene lost 0 bases, with 16 bases spanning the gap. The CDR3 consists of 16 residues. Germline CDR1 and CDR2: LNHDA and SQIVND (reference sequence). CDR3: CASNPGGFSSGNTIYF. The CDR3 DNA sequence: TGTGCCAGTAACCCGGGAGGGTTTAGCTCTGGAAACACCATATATTTT.

About this clone itself: A read error may produce the germline difference seen at one junction end. The CDR3, as DNA: TGTGCCAGCAGTCTATCGGTCCAAGAGACCCAGTACTTC. Its translation is CASSLSVQETQYF. This sequence joins TRBV27 and TRBJ2-5; D remains unclear. The CDR3 spans 13 residues. CDR1 and CDR2 (germline): MNHEY, SMNVEV (reference sequence).

The V call is TRBV6-5, the J call TRBJ1-1, with a weak D call TRBD1 (6 bases). The CDR3 contains 13 residues. The ends were cut back, 10 bases at V and 4 bases at J, with 16 bases in the middle. Germline V gene lookup returns CDR1 MNHEY and CDR2 SVGAGI. Here the CDR3 DNA reads TGTGCCACCCGACGGGGGCATGGCACTGAAGCTTTCTTT. The encoded protein is CATRRGHGTEAFF.

The rearrangement joins TRBV19 to TRBJ2-1; TRBD2 agrees at 7 bases. Trimming removed 7 bases from V and 8 bases from J; junction bases left unmatched: 11. CDR1 and CDR2 (germline): LNHDA, SQIVND (reference sequence). The CDR3 runs 14 residues. The CDR3 bases are TGTGCCAGTAATCAGCGGGGTCTGGGGGATGAGCAGTTCTTC. It yields the protein CASNQRGLGDEQFF.

J is TRBJ1-3 and V is TRBV11-2; D is unresolved. Trimming took off 6 bases at V and 0 bases at J, with 12 bases between the two ends. Germline V gene data show CDR1 as SGHAT and CDR2 as FQNNGV. The CDR3 runs to 15 residues. The CDR3 reads CASRGWGSSGNTIYF. The CDR3 DNA follows: TGTGCCAGCAGGGGGTGGGGTAGCTCTGGAAACACCATATATTTT.

This sequence joins TRBV5-6 and TRBJ2-1; 9 bases are a match to TRBD2. The length of the CDR3 is 16 residues. The J segment lost 9 bases and the V segment lost 1 base, leaving 11 bases of the junction unmatched. CDR1 SGHDT and CDR2 YYEEEE come from the germline V gene. The CDR3 spells CASSLFGLAGGGEQFF. The CDR3 region has the DNA TGTGCCAGCAGCTTGTTCGGTTTGGCGGGAGGGGGTGAGCAGTTCTTC.